The rows below give T cell receptor beta chains drawn from one sample of a study of CD8 T cells in Susac syndrome. TCRdb reprocessed the immunoSEQ multiplex PCR reads with MiXCR, giving one entry per CDR3 protein. The table shows more than 55,000 distinct CDR3 sequences, with roughly 94% occurring only once. The sample taken for sequencing was CD8+ T cells from PBMCs. These receptors were taken from a human donor in good health. Each CDR3 is given with its conserved first and last residue. D genes are given only for firm matches.

J gene | D gene | V gene | CDR3 DNA | CDR3 protein
TRBJ1-1 | . | TRBV12-3/TRBV12-4 | TGTGCCACCTCCTCGATCAACCCTGAAGCTTTCTTT | CATSSINPEAFF
TRBJ1-6 | TRBD1 | TRBV7-8 | TGTGCCAGCAGCTCCAGACAGGGCTGGTCACCCCTCCACTTT | CASSSRQGWSPLHF
TRBJ1-2 | . | TRBV7-9 | TGTGCCAGCAGCTTTGGGGGGTCCTGGACCTTC | CASSFGGSWTF
TRBJ1-6 | TRBD1 | TRBV5-1 | TGCGCCAGCAGCTTGGACAGGGGGCTCCGAAGACCCCTCCACTTT | CASSLDRGLRRPLHF
TRBJ2-7 | . | TRBV29-1 | TGCAGCGTTGAAGATAGCCAGAAAGCCACTTACGAGCAGTACTTC | CSVEDSQKATYEQYF
TRBJ1-2 | . | TRBV7-2 | TGTGCCAGCAGGTCAAGGGTATTGAGTAACTATGGCTACACCTTC | CASRSRVLSNYGYTF
TRBJ1-1 | . | TRBV29-1 | TGCAGCGTTGAAGGAGGGTTTTCGAGTACTGAAGCTTTCTTT | CSVEGGFSSTEAFF
TRBJ2-4 | TRBD1 | TRBV20-1 | TGCAGTGCTAGGGGGGACAGGGAAGACATTCAGTACTTC | CSARGDREDIQYF
TRBJ2-3 | . | TRBV28 | TGTGCCAGCAGTTTAGCAGGTCGGGCCACAGATACGCAGTATTTT | CASSLAGRATDTQYF
TRBJ2-4 | . | TRBV12-3/TRBV12-4 | TGTGCCAGCAGTTCCCCCCCTGTAAAAAACATTCAGTACTTC | CASSSPPVKNIQYF
TRBJ2-2 | . | TRBV7-9 | TGTGCCGGACGGCAGAAGGACACCGGGGAGCTGTTTTTT | CAGRQKDTGELFF
TRBJ2-1 | TRBD1 | TRBV29-1 | TGCAGCGTTGAAGGGGGTGCGGCAGGGGGCAGTGAGCAGTTCTTC | CSVEGGAAGGSEQFF
TRBJ2-5 | TRBD2 | TRBV4-1 | TGCGCCAGCAGCCTCCGGGAGGGGGAGACCCAGTACTTC | CASSLREGETQYF
TRBJ2-4 | . | TRBV7-9 | TGTGCCAGCAGCTTAGCGCAAGGCATAGCCAAAAACATTCAGTACTTC | CASSLAQGIAKNIQYF